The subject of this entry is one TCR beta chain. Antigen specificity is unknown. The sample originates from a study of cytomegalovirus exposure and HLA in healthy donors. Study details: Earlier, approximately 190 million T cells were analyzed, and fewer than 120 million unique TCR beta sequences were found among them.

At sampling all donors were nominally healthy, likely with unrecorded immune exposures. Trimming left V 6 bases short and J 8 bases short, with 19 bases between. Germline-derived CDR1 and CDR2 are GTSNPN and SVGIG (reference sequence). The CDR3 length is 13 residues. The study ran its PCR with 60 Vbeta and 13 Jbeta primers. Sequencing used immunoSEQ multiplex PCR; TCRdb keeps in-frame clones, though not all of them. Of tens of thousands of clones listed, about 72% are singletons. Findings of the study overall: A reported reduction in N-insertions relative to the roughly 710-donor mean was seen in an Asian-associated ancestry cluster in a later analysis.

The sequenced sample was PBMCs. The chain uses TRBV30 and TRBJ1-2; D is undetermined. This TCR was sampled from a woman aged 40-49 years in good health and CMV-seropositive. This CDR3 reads CACRGSAFGGYTF. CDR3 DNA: TGTGCCTGCAGAGGGTCGGCATTTGGGGGCTACACCTTC.